One and the same sample provided the 5 T cell receptor beta chains below, sequenced in a study of technical replicates of blood from a few donors. Sequencing was performed with immunoSEQ multiplex PCR; in TCRdb, only in-frame clones are kept and a portion is missing. Of 84,000 or so clones listed, just under 95% are singletons. Sequencing was performed on T cells isolated from PBMCs. The receptors originated from a human donor in good health.

This clone was detected only once. V is TRBV9 and J is TRBJ2-7, with 8 bases fitting TRBD2. The CDR3 contains 11 residues. With V trimmed by 7 bases and J by 5 bases, 2 bases remained unmatched. Per germline, CDR1 SGDLS and CDR2 YYNGEE. CDR3 nucleotides: TGTGCCAGCGGGCGGGGGGACGAGCAGTACTTC. Its translation is CASGRGDEQYF.

The J gene is TRBJ1-1, the V gene TRBV5-1; D is perhaps TRBD1 (5 bases). Germline CDR1 SGHRS, CDR2 YFSETQ. V was clipped by 3 bases and J by 5 bases, with 11 bases between them. CDR3 size: 13 residues. The CDR3, as DNA: TGCGCCAGCAGCTGGGCACAGGTTACTGAAGCTTTCTTT. Amino acids: CASSWAQVTEAFF.

The gene calls are TRBV4-2 and TRBJ1-4; D remains unclear. This CDR3 has 12 amino acids. The ends were cut back, 0 bases at V and 7 bases at J, with 3 bases in the middle. CDR1 and CDR2 (germline): LGHNA, YNFKEQ. CDR3 sequence reads: CASSQDLEKLFF. The CDR3 region has the DNA TGTGCCAGCAGCCAAGACCTTGAAAAACTGTTTTTT.

V and J are TRBV29-1 and TRBJ2-7, with 13 bases matching TRBD2. The V segment lost 8 bases and the J segment 5 bases; nucleotides outside the gene matches: 9. The CDR3 covers 14 residues. Germline-derived CDR1 and CDR2 are SQVTM and ANQGSEA. CDR3 sequence (DNA): TGCAGCATTCGAATCGGACTAGCGGGAGACGAGCAGTACTTC. Amino acid sequence: CSIRIGLAGDEQYF.

The rearrangement uses TRBV5-8 and TRBJ2-2, with TRBD1 as a possible D gene (5 bases). Trimming cost V 4 bases and J 3 bases, with 13 bases left between them. The germline V gene has CDR1 SGHTS and CDR2 YDEGEE. The CDR3 spans 15 residues. CDR3 amino acids: CASSALGRDTGELFF. CDR3 coding DNA: TGTGCCAGCAGCGCCCTGGGCAGGGACACCGGGGAGCTGTTTTTT.